This T cell receptor (beta chain) was recorded in a study of T cell repertoires in cytomegalovirus infection. This clonotype was observed a handful of times. In TCRdb, the reads were re-called with MiXCR into one record per CDR3 protein. The sample includes roughly 720,000 distinct CDR3 sequences, roughly 36% of them seen just once. The sequence derives from a human donor in good health (CMV status not recorded). Some clones in this sample may be carry-over from other donors' samples. Sequencing input: PBMCs.

The CDR3 region has the DNA TGTGCCAGCAGTTTAGGGATCGCAGTCTCTGGGGCCAACGTCCTGACTTTC. The encoded protein is CASSLGIAVSGANVLTF. The chain is built from TRBV28 and TRBJ2-6; D is unresolved. V was clipped by 2 bases and J by 0 bases, with 11 bases between them. Germline assignment: CDR1 MDHEN and CDR2 SYDVKM. CDR3 length equals 17 residues.